This note documents a single TCR beta chain sequence. This sample was included in a study of cytomegalovirus exposure and HLA in healthy donors. PCR employed 60 Vbeta and 13 Jbeta primers. Sequencing used immunoSEQ multiplex PCR; TCRdb keeps in-frame clones, though not all of them. The table has more than 85,000 clones, under 75% seen once. The germline CDR1 and CDR2 sequences are LNHDA and SQIVND (reference sequence). The V end was cut by 9 bases, the J end by 0 bases, with 20 bases between. CDR3 length: 16 residues. The specimen was PBMCs. The V call is TRBV19, the J call TRBJ1-2, with a possible D match to TRBD1 (6 bases). This receptor was identified in a female donor in good health and CMV-seronegative. CDR3 in DNA: TGTGCCAGCAGACCCATCGGACAGCTACCTAACTATGGCTACACCTTC. It is translated as CASRPIGQLPNYGYTF.